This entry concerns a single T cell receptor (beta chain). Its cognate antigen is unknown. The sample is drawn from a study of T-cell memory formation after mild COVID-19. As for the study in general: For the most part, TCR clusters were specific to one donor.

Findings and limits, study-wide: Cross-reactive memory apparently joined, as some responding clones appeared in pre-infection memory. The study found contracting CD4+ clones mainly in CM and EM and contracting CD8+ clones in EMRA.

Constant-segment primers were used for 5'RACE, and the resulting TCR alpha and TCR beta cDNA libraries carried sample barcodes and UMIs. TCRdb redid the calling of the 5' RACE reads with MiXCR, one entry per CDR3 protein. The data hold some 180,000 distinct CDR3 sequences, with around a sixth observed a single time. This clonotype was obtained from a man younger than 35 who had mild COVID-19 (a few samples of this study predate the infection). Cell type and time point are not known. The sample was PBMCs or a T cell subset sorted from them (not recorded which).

CDR3 nucleotides: TGTGCCACCAGTGAGGTGGGAGACAATGAGCAGTTCTTC. As protein: CATSEVGDNEQFF. The gene calls are TRBV24-1 and TRBJ2-1; D is possibly TRBD2 (5 bases). The CDR3 contains 13 residues. V was clipped by 4 bases and J by 5 bases, with 8 bases between them. Per the germline V gene, CDR1 is KGHDR and CDR2 is SFDVKD.